A single TCR beta chain is shown here with its context. What it recognizes is unknown. These data are taken from a study of cytomegalovirus exposure and HLA in healthy donors. Study-wide results and caveats: It was in a later analysis that TCR association rates were seen to vary by HLA locus, highest for DRB1 and lowest for HLA-C. Across donors, presence/absence analyses took sequencing depth to be roughly uniform.

The CDR3 totals 13 residues. Germline CDR1 SGDLS, CDR2 YYNGEE. V lost 0 bases and J lost 13, with 16 bases in between. 13 Jbeta primers and 60 Vbeta primers were used for the PCR. In the authors' methods: A later analysis tallied tens of millions of unique TCR beta chains, 8.5 million to 11 million of them shared. Sequencing used immunoSEQ multiplex PCR; TCRdb keeps in-frame clones, though not all of them. The DNA gave D and trimming, while V, J and clone size come from that table. The specimen's table records approximately 140,000 clones. Sequencing used PBMCs. This sequence joins TRBV9 and TRBJ1-2; D possibly corresponds to TRBD1 (5 bases). The source of this sequence is a woman in her forties in good health and CMV-seronegative. The CDR3 loop is CASSVEPGGASTF. The CDR3, as DNA: TGTGCCAGCAGCGTAGAACCCGGGGGTGCTAGCACCTTC. The variable domain in full, with the rest retrieved from reference TRBV9 and TRBJ1-2, is DSGVTQTPKHLITATGQRVTLRCSPRSGDLSVYWYQQSLDQGLQFLIQYYNGEERAKGNILERFSAQQFPDLHSELNLSSLELGDSALYFCASSVEPGGASTFGSGTRLTVV.